This T cell receptor beta chain stems from a study of cytomegalovirus exposure and HLA in healthy donors. Study-wide results and caveats: A few chains linked to CMV were shown in vitro to be specific for CMV antigens.

Deletions cut 0 bases from V and 11 bases from J, with 5 bases between. The CDR3 runs to 11 residues. Germline loops: CDR1 GTSNPN, CDR2 SVGIG (reference sequence). Generated by immunoSEQ multiplex PCR, the TCRdb table keeps only in-frame clones and is missing some. The data show about 73,000 clones, roughly 95% seen once. A note on this clone: The antigen remains unidentified.

The genes are TRBV30 and TRBJ1-6; D is ambiguous. The TCR sequence derives from a man in his late teens or twenties in good health and CMV-seronegative. Sequenced input: PBMCs. Written as DNA, the CDR3 is TGTGCCTGGAGTGTACAAGCACCCCTCCACTTT. It translates to CAWSVQAPLHF. Combining the CDR3 with reference TRBV30 and TRBJ1-6 gives the whole variable domain SQTIHQWPATLVQPVGSPLSLECTVEGTSNPNLYWYRQAAGRGLQLLFYSVGIGQISSEVPQNLSASRPQDRQFILSSKKLLLSDSGFYLCAWSVQAPLHFGNGTRLTVT.